This T cell receptor beta chain derives from a study of response to subunit inactivated influenza vaccine (dated by TCRdb to the late 2010s). Study-level background: The study used deep quantitative T cell receptor repertoire profiling to track responses to a trivalent subunit inactivated influenza vaccine.

The receptor library was made with RT-PCR. This sample was sequenced with an Illumina HiSeq 2500. The public reads were run again by TCRdb, first through fastp at Q25 and then through MiXCR, and only productive beta chains were kept. Each record represents a unique CDR3 protein, reported with the most common genes and DNA among its rows. For this sample there are about 480,000 distinct CDR3 sequences; 10% to 11% appear just once. Clones ranked in the top ten supply approximately 12% of the sample. There are 16 amino acids in the CDR3, from cysteine to phenylalanine inclusive. CDR3 DNA is the only sequence kept; it has 48 bases, read in frame from the first base. CDR1 MNHNS and CDR2 SASEGT were looked up in the germline V gene. In light of the paper, this sample's time point label describes: 40 to 45 days after influenza vaccine administration. The research as a whole found: According to the authors, only a limited number of new T cells may be recruited by each seasonal influenza vaccination.

As concerns this clonotype: Which antigen it targets is not known. No much larger clone is present one base from it, and per-base qualities are unavailable.

The rearranged segments are TRBV6-1 and TRBJ2-5, and 8 junction bases match TRBD2. The DNA matches TRBJ2-1 better at its end, which makes the J call doubtful. This material consisted of PBMCs from blood, taken 45 days after vaccination. The receptor was derived from a man between 45 and 60 years old who received an inactivated influenza vaccine. Donor details come from another sample of the same person, matched by shared clones. This receptor carries the CDR3 CASSPDGGAVQETQFF. The nucleotide sequence reads TGTGCCAGCAGTCCGGACGGGGGGGCCGTTCAAGAGACCCAGTTCTTC.